This TCR beta chain stems from a study of T-cell memory formation after mild COVID-19. For the study at large: TCR clustering was largely donor specific. General study findings and limits: Later expanders leaned CD4+, whereas day 15 to 85 contracting clones were balanced CD4/CD8. Clones that contracted clustered mainly in CM and EM if CD4+ and in EMRA if CD8+.

V shed 5 bases, J shed 5 bases, and the junction held 7 bases outside the gene matches. This CDR3 has 14 residues. Germline V CDR1 and CDR2: MNHEY, SVGEGT. Using constant-segment primers, 5'RACE produced TCR alpha and TCR beta cDNA libraries carrying sample barcodes and UMIs. A single record per CDR3 protein comes from TCRdb applying MiXCR to the 5' RACE reads. In the table there are roughly 250,000 distinct CDR3 sequences, over 15% of which are singletons. Points on this clonotype: Its antigen is unidentified.

Input material: PBMCs or a T cell subset sorted from them (not recorded which). The chain employs TRBV6-2 or TRBV6-3 and TRBJ2-7, with 9 bases matching TRBD1. The clonotype originates from a young man who had mild COVID-19 (a few samples of this study predate the infection). Cell type and time point are not known. CDR3 sequence (DNA): TGTGCCAGCAGTAAGGGACAGGGAAGAGACGAGCAGTACGTC. It encodes CASSKGQGRDEQYV.